The 16 T cell receptor beta chains listed next were all sequenced from one sample in a study of cytomegalovirus exposure and HLA in healthy donors. 60 Vbeta and 13 Jbeta primers were used in PCR. Repertoires were generated with immunoSEQ multiplex PCR, while TCRdb's copy carries only in-frame clones and drops some. The data contain 110,000 to 150,000 clones, roughly 83% of them singletons. Sequenced sample: PBMCs. These TCRs come from a man aged 35-49 years in good health and CMV-seropositive.

This clone was seen a few times. This chain connects TRBV12-5 to TRBJ1-6; no clear D gene. The CDR3 is made up of 13 amino acids. The germline V gene encodes CDR1 LGHNT and CDR2 FRNRAP. The V end was cut by 7 bases, the J end by 7 bases, with 11 bases between. The CDR3 DNA is TGTGCTAGTGCCCCTCTCCCCAATTCACCCCTCCACTTT. Translated: CASAPLPNSPLHF.

This chain links TRBV18 with TRBJ2-1, with 8 bases fitting TRBD2. Germline V CDR1 and CDR2: KGHSH, LQKENI. The CDR3 covers 13 residues. Unmatched junction bases numbered 0, after V lost 2 bases and J lost 6 bases. CDR3 coding DNA: TGTGCCAGCTCACCAGGGACTAGCAATGAGCAGTTCTTC. Amino acid sequence: CASSPGTSNEQFF.

CDR3 sequence reads: CASSIAGKGEKLFF. As DNA, the CDR3 is TGCGCCAGCAGCATCGCGGGGAAGGGAGAAAAACTGTTTTTT. V usage is TRBV10-2 and J usage is TRBJ1-4; D call uncertain. Germline values: CDR1 WSHSY, CDR2 SAAADI. V was shortened by 6 bases and J by 8 bases, with 16 bases between the two germline ends. The CDR3 is 14 amino acids.

The chain joins TRBV5-1 to TRBJ1-3; D call uncertain. Germline V gene sequence: CDR1 SGHRS, CDR2 YFSETQ. The CDR3 totals 12 residues. V dropped 0 bases and J dropped 8 bases, with 6 bases sitting between them. Here the CDR3 DNA reads TGCGCCAGCAGCTTGGTCGGGGACACCATATATTTT. It is translated as CASSLVGDTIYF. The full variable domain, rest sourced from reference TRBV5-1 and TRBJ1-3, is KAGVTQTPRYLIKTRGQQVTLSCSPISGHRSVSWYQQTPGQGLQFLFEYFSETQRNKGNFPGRFSGRQFSNSRSEMNVSTLELGDSALYLCASSLVGDTIYFGEGSWLTVV.

The rearrangement joins TRBV27 to TRBJ2-7; 10 bases map to TRBD2. Per germline, CDR1 MNHEY and CDR2 SMNVEV (reference sequence). The CDR3 loop spans 17 amino acids. V shed 5 bases, J shed 3 bases, and the junction held 13 bases outside the gene matches. As DNA, the CDR3 is TGTGCCAGCAGTCCGCTAGCGGGGGTGTTTGGGGGCTACGAGCAGTACTTC. It specifies CASSPLAGVFGGYEQYF.

The rearrangement links TRBV13 to TRBJ1-1, with D unclear. The CDR3 loop spans 11 amino acids. V was cut by 5 bases and J by 11 bases, with 12 bases left in between. Germline values: CDR1 PRHDT, CDR2 FYEKMQ (reference sequence). In nucleotides, the CDR3 is TGTGCCAGCAGCCTCTCGGTGGAGGCTTTCTTT. Residues: CASSLSVEAFF.

The V gene is TRBV7-2, the J gene TRBJ1-3, with TRBD1 identical over 8 bases. From germline, CDR1 is SGHTA and CDR2 FQGNSA. This CDR3 comprises 13 residues. After removal of 6 bases from V and 7 bases from J, the junction contained 5 bases not matched to a gene. Here the CDR3 reads CASRTGGGNTIYF. The CDR3 DNA sequence: TGTGCCAGCAGAACAGGGGGGGGGAACACCATATATTTT.

This clone occurred once. This chain joins TRBV5-6 and TRBJ2-3, with no clear D. The V gene's germline CDR1 is SGHDT and CDR2 YYEEEE. Trimming pared 2 bases from V and 10 bases from J, leaving 8 bases between. The CDR3 length is 11 residues. This CDR3 reads CASSFMCAQYF. The CDR3, as DNA: TGTGCCAGCAGCTTCATGTGTGCGCAGTATTTT.

The chain's CDR3 is CASSSGEGSQPQHF. In DNA form, the CDR3 reads TGTGCCAGCAGCTCAGGGGAGGGTAGTCAGCCCCAGCATTTT. V is TRBV6-1 and J is TRBJ1-5; D may be TRBD1 (6 bases). CDR1 and CDR2 (germline): MNHNS, SASEGT. V lost 6 bases to trimming and J lost 6 bases, with 15 bases between them. The CDR3 covers 14 residues.

This clone was seen a few times. This rearrangement joins TRBV25-1 to TRBJ1-6; a weak D match, TRBD1 (5 bases). V was trimmed by 4 bases and J by 2 bases, leaving 15 bases between them. In germline, CDR1 is MGHDK, CDR2 SYGVNS. This CDR3 has 17 residues. CDR3 nucleotides: TGTGCCAGCAGTGGATTAAGGGCAGGGACCTATAATTCACCCCTCCACTTT. The encoded protein is CASSGLRAGTYNSPLHF.

This chain uses TRBV5-4 with TRBJ2-5, with 7 bases lining up with TRBD2. Germline assignment: CDR1 SGHNT and CDR2 YYREEE (reference sequence). Germline trimming cut 0 bases from V and 9 bases from J; bases unmatched to any gene: 8. The length of the CDR3 is 14 residues. The DNA of the CDR3 is TGTGCCAGCAGCTTGGGCGGGAGCTGGGAGGCCCAGTACTTC. Its translation is CASSLGGSWEAQYF.

This clone was seen a handful of times. One end of the junction does not line up with germline, which may come from a read error. The genes are TRBV9 and TRBJ2-1; D ambiguous. This CDR3 is 15 amino acids long. Germline V lookup: CDR1 SGDLS, CDR2 YYNGEE. CDR3: CASSVAGGSFNEQFF. CDR3 bases: TGTGCCAGCAGCGTAGCTGGCGGTTCCTTCAATGAGCAGTTCTTC.

The chain joins TRBV27 to TRBJ2-7; 11 bases match TRBD2. Trimming took 6 bases from V and 2 from J; bases not matched to a gene: 9. The CDR3 loop spans 16 amino acids. Looked up from germline, CDR1 is MNHEY and CDR2 is SMNVEV (reference sequence). CDR3 region: CASRFGTGLAAYEQYF. DNA for the CDR3: TGTGCCAGCAGATTTGGGACGGGACTAGCGGCCTACGAGCAGTACTTC.

This clone was seen a few times. The V gene is TRBV19, the J gene TRBJ1-5; 8 bases are a match to TRBD1. CDR1 and CDR2 (germline): LNHDA, SQIVND (reference sequence). The V segment lost 6 bases and the J segment 5 bases; nucleotides outside the gene matches: 15. This CDR3 is 17 amino acids long. The CDR3 DNA sequence: TGTGCCAGTAGGCGACAGGGGCCGGTGGGGAGGGATCAGCCCCAGCATTTT. Translating gives CASRRQGPVGRDQPQHF.

This sequence joins TRBV7-8 and TRBJ2-7; 7 bases fit TRBD1. Germline V gene data show CDR1 as SGHVS and CDR2 as FQNEAQ. This CDR3 comprises 14 residues. V trimming: 6 bases; J trimming: 1 base; junction bases outside the gene matches: 6. In DNA, the CDR3 is TGTGCCAGCAGTTCCGGGACAGCTTCCTACGAGCAGTACTTC. Translating it yields CASSSGTASYEQYF.

J is TRBJ2-6 and V is TRBV5-1, with unresolved D. V lost 5 bases and J 0 bases, leaving 15 bases between the germline ends. This CDR3 is 17 amino acids long. CDR1 is SGHRS and CDR2 is YFSETQ in the germline V gene. The CDR3 coding sequence is TGCGCCAGCAGGGTGACACGAACCCTCTCTGGGGCCAACGTCCTGACTTTC. Its translation is CASRVTRTLSGANVLTF.